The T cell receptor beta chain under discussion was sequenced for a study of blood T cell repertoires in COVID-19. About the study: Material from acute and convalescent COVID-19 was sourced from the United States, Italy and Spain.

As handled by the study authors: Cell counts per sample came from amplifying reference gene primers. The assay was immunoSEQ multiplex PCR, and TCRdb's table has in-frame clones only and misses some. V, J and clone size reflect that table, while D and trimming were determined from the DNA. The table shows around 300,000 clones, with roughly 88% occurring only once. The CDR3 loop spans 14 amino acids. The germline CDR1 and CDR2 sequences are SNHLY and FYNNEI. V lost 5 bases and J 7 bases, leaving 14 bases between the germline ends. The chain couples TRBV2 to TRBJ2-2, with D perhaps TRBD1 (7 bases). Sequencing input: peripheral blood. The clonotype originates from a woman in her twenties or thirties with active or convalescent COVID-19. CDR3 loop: CASSPGGRGGELFF. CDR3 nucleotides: TGTGCCAGCAGTCCAGGGGGGCGAGGCGGGGAGCTGTTTTTT.